This is a list of T cell receptor beta chains from one sample in a study of T cell responses to AZD1222 COVID-19 vaccine. The data were produced by immunoSEQ multiplex PCR, yet TCRdb's version contains in-frame clones alone and is incomplete. The sample has 100,000 to 150,000 clones, 92% seen once. The sample here was peripheral blood, taken on day 0 of AZD1222 vaccination. The receptor source for this set is an adult in good health. Each CDR3 is given with its conserved first and last residue. D genes are given only for firm matches. Rows may omit the clone size; those that give it use once, few, many or a size class.

d_call: TRBD2; cdr3_length: 16; v_call: TRBV28; j_call: TRBJ2-1; clone_size: -; cdr3_nt: TGTGCCAGCAGTTTAAGGACTAGCGGGCGATACAATGAGCAGTTCTTC; cdr3_aa: CASSLRTSGRYNEQFF
d_call: -; cdr3_length: 14; v_call: TRBV7-3; j_call: TRBJ1-1; clone_size: -; cdr3_nt: TGTGCCAGCAGCGTGACAGGAGAAGGCACTGAAGCTTTCTTT; cdr3_aa: CASSVTGEGTEAFF
d_call: -; cdr3_length: 16; v_call: TRBV27; j_call: TRBJ1-4; clone_size: -; cdr3_nt: TGTGCCAGCAGTTTACAGGGAGCAACAACTAATGAAAAACTGTTTTTT; cdr3_aa: CASSLQGATTNEKLFF
d_call: -; cdr3_length: 14; v_call: TRBV19; j_call: TRBJ1-1; clone_size: -; cdr3_nt: TGTGCCAGTACTAATGGGCCTGCGAACACTGAAGCTTTCTTT; cdr3_aa: CASTNGPANTEAFF
d_call: -; cdr3_length: 15; v_call: TRBV6-6; j_call: TRBJ1-4; clone_size: -; cdr3_nt: TGTGCCAGCAGTACCCGGGACGGGAAATATGAAAAACTGTTTTTT; cdr3_aa: CASSTRDGKYEKLFF
d_call: -; cdr3_length: 15; v_call: TRBV9; j_call: TRBJ1-3; clone_size: -; cdr3_nt: TGTGCCAGCAGCGTAGATCCAGGGTTTGGAAACACCATATATTTT; cdr3_aa: CASSVDPGFGNTIYF
d_call: -; cdr3_length: 14; v_call: TRBV6-5; j_call: TRBJ1-1; clone_size: -; cdr3_nt: TGTGCCAGCAGTTCGGGCAGGGCCGACACTGAAGCTTTCTTT; cdr3_aa: CASSSGRADTEAFF
d_call: -; cdr3_length: 16; v_call: TRBV24-1; j_call: TRBJ2-2; clone_size: once; cdr3_nt: TGTGCCACCAGTGACTCCGGGGCGGCGAACACCGGGGAGCTGTTTTTT; cdr3_aa: CATSDSGAANTGELFF
d_call: TRBD2; cdr3_length: 15; v_call: TRBV19; j_call: TRBJ2-3; clone_size: -; cdr3_nt: TGTGCCAGTAGTATGGCGGGAGGAGGGGCAGATACGCAGTATTTT; cdr3_aa: CASSMAGGGADTQYF
d_call: TRBD1; cdr3_length: 14; v_call: TRBV30; j_call: TRBJ1-1; clone_size: -; cdr3_nt: TGTGCCTGGAATCCGGGACAGGTGAACACTGAAGCTTTCTTT; cdr3_aa: CAWNPGQVNTEAFF
d_call: TRBD1; cdr3_length: 14; v_call: TRBV2; j_call: TRBJ2-7; clone_size: -; cdr3_nt: TGTGCCAGCATCGCAGGGGGATTCACCTACGAGCAGTACTTC; cdr3_aa: CASIAGGFTYEQYF
d_call: -; cdr3_length: 13; v_call: TRBV6-5; j_call: TRBJ1-2; clone_size: -; cdr3_nt: TGTGCCAGCAGTCGGGCTCCGGGCAATGGCTACACCTTC; cdr3_aa: CASSRAPGNGYTF
d_call: TRBD2; cdr3_length: 16; v_call: TRBV28; j_call: TRBJ2-4; clone_size: -; cdr3_nt: TGTGCCAGCAGTCCGGGACTAGCGGTAGCCAAAAACATTCAGTACTTC; cdr3_aa: CASSPGLAVAKNIQYF
d_call: -; cdr3_length: 13; v_call: TRBV7-6; j_call: TRBJ2-2; clone_size: -; cdr3_nt: TGTGCCAGCAGCTTTGGGGGGACCGGGGAGCTGTTTTTT; cdr3_aa: CASSFGGTGELFF
d_call: -; cdr3_length: 17; v_call: TRBV7-6; j_call: TRBJ2-3; clone_size: -; cdr3_nt: TGTGCCAGCAGCTTAGTACCTCCGGGACGTAGCACAGATACGCAGTATTTT; cdr3_aa: CASSLVPPGRSTDTQYF
d_call: -; cdr3_length: 14; v_call: TRBV19; j_call: TRBJ2-1; clone_size: once; cdr3_nt: TGTGCCAGTGAAAGCTTTGGGGTTTACAATGAGCAGTTCTTC; cdr3_aa: CASESFGVYNEQFF
d_call: TRBD2; cdr3_length: 16; v_call: TRBV7-3; j_call: TRBJ2-1; clone_size: -; cdr3_nt: TGTGCCAGCAGCTTACTAGCGGGAGCCGGCTACAATGAGCAGTTCTTC; cdr3_aa: CASSLLAGAGYNEQFF
d_call: TRBD2; cdr3_length: 15; v_call: TRBV13; j_call: TRBJ2-5; clone_size: -; cdr3_nt: TGTGCCAGCAGCTCTAAAGCGGGAGGGTGGGAGACCCAGTACTTC; cdr3_aa: CASSSKAGGWETQYF
d_call: -; cdr3_length: 16; v_call: TRBV3-1/TRBV3-2; j_call: TRBJ1-1; clone_size: -; cdr3_nt: TGTGCCAGCAGCCAAGATTTGGGAGGGGGGAACACTGAAGCTTTCTTT; cdr3_aa: CASSQDLGGGNTEAFF
d_call: -; cdr3_length: 14; v_call: TRBV5-1; j_call: TRBJ1-4; clone_size: -; cdr3_nt: TGCGCCAGCAGCTTGGTGAGAGAAGATGAAAAACTGTTTTTT; cdr3_aa: CASSLVREDEKLFF
d_call: -; cdr3_length: 16; v_call: TRBV28; j_call: TRBJ2-7; clone_size: -; cdr3_nt: TGTGCCAGCAGTTTAGCAGGTTTGAGGGTAGCCTCCGAGCAGTACTTC; cdr3_aa: CASSLAGLRVASEQYF
d_call: -; cdr3_length: 18; v_call: TRBV11-2; j_call: TRBJ2-3; clone_size: -; cdr3_nt: TGTGCCAGCAGCCCCACTGGAACCATAGCGTCTAGCACAGATACGCAGTATTTT; cdr3_aa: CASSPTGTIASSTDTQYF
d_call: TRBD1; cdr3_length: 15; v_call: TRBV6-6; j_call: TRBJ1-5; clone_size: -; cdr3_nt: TGTGCCAGCAGTTACTCGGAGGGGGCTAGGCAGCCCCAGCATTTT; cdr3_aa: CASSYSEGARQPQHF
d_call: -; cdr3_length: 12; v_call: TRBV28; j_call: TRBJ1-3; clone_size: -; cdr3_nt: TGTGCCGTCGTGGGACGAAGAAACACCATATATTTT; cdr3_aa: CAVVGRRNTIYF
d_call: TRBD1; cdr3_length: 16; v_call: TRBV11-2; j_call: TRBJ2-3; clone_size: -; cdr3_nt: TGTGCCAGCAGCCCCCGACCCACAGGGGCCACAGATACGCAGTATTTT; cdr3_aa: CASSPRPTGATDTQYF
d_call: -; cdr3_length: 14; v_call: TRBV2; j_call: TRBJ1-2; clone_size: -; cdr3_nt: TGTGCCAGCAGCTGGACAGACAAGAACTATGGCTACACCTTC; cdr3_aa: CASSWTDKNYGYTF
d_call: -; cdr3_length: 13; v_call: TRBV2; j_call: TRBJ1-2; clone_size: -; cdr3_nt: TGTGCCAGCAGAGGCGACAGTAACTATGGCTACACCTTC; cdr3_aa: CASRGDSNYGYTF
d_call: -; cdr3_length: 13; v_call: TRBV27; j_call: TRBJ1-5; clone_size: -; cdr3_nt: TGTGCCAGCAGTTTATCGGGCAATCAGCCCCAGCATTTT; cdr3_aa: CASSLSGNQPQHF
d_call: -; cdr3_length: 14; v_call: TRBV7-2; j_call: TRBJ2-2; clone_size: -; cdr3_nt: TGTGCCAGCAGCTTATTTCAGGACACCGGGGAGCTGTTTTTT; cdr3_aa: CASSLFQDTGELFF
d_call: -; cdr3_length: 15; v_call: TRBV19; j_call: TRBJ1-3; clone_size: -; cdr3_nt: TGTGCCACAGATACAGATAGAGACTCTGGAAACACCATATATTTT; cdr3_aa: CATDTDRDSGNTIYF
d_call: -; cdr3_length: 17; v_call: TRBV5-1; j_call: TRBJ2-2; clone_size: medium-sized; cdr3_nt: TGCGCCAGCAGCTCCCCTAAGACAGGAGGGAACACCGGGGAGCTGTTTTTT; cdr3_aa: CASSSPKTGGNTGELFF
d_call: -; cdr3_length: 12; v_call: TRBV30; j_call: TRBJ1-2; clone_size: -; cdr3_nt: TGTGCCTGGAAGCAGGACTATTCAGGCTACACCTTC; cdr3_aa: CAWKQDYSGYTF
d_call: TRBD1; cdr3_length: 14; v_call: TRBV30; j_call: TRBJ1-4; clone_size: -; cdr3_nt: TGTGCCTGGAGACCCAGGGGGCGCGAAGAAAAACTGTTTTTT; cdr3_aa: CAWRPRGREEKLFF
d_call: TRBD2; cdr3_length: 18; v_call: TRBV9; j_call: TRBJ2-5; clone_size: once; cdr3_nt: TGTGCCAGCAGCTTCGGGATGACAGCGGGAGGGGCGCAAGAGACCCAGTACTTC; cdr3_aa: CASSFGMTAGGAQETQYF
d_call: TRBD2; cdr3_length: 16; v_call: TRBV5-4; j_call: TRBJ2-1; clone_size: -; cdr3_nt: TGTGCCAGCAGCTTGGCCGGGACTAGCGGGAGTGTGGAGCAGTTCTTC; cdr3_aa: CASSLAGTSGSVEQFF
d_call: -; cdr3_length: 13; v_call: TRBV11-2; j_call: TRBJ1-3; clone_size: -; cdr3_nt: TGTGCCAGCACGCCCGCGCGGGGAAACACCATATATTTT; cdr3_aa: CASTPARGNTIYF
d_call: TRBD1; cdr3_length: 16; v_call: TRBV28; j_call: TRBJ1-6; clone_size: -; cdr3_nt: TGTGCCAGCAGCGACGGGACAGGGGGAAGGAATTCACCCCTCCACTTT; cdr3_aa: CASSDGTGGRNSPLHF
d_call: TRBD1; cdr3_length: 16; v_call: TRBV4-1; j_call: TRBJ2-7; clone_size: -; cdr3_nt: TGCGCCAGCAGCCAAGATGCAGAGACAGGGACCTACGAGCAGTACTTC; cdr3_aa: CASSQDAETGTYEQYF
d_call: -; cdr3_length: 13; v_call: TRBV3-1/TRBV3-2; j_call: TRBJ1-2; clone_size: -; cdr3_nt: TGTGCCAGCAGCAACTCAAGAAACTATGGCTACACCTTC; cdr3_aa: CASSNSRNYGYTF
d_call: TRBD1; cdr3_length: 15; v_call: TRBV5-4; j_call: TRBJ1-2; clone_size: -; cdr3_nt: TGTGCCAGCAGCTTATACCCGGGACAGGGGTATGGCTACACCTTC; cdr3_aa: CASSLYPGQGYGYTF
d_call: -; cdr3_length: 15; v_call: TRBV5-1; j_call: TRBJ1-1; clone_size: -; cdr3_nt: TGCGCCAGCAGCTTTTACGGACAGAGGAACACTGAAGCTTTCTTT; cdr3_aa: CASSFYGQRNTEAFF
d_call: -; cdr3_length: 14; v_call: TRBV15; j_call: TRBJ1-3; clone_size: once; cdr3_nt: TGTGCCACCAGCAGAGGACGAGGGGGAAACACCATATATTTT; cdr3_aa: CATSRGRGGNTIYF
d_call: -; cdr3_length: 13; v_call: TRBV9; j_call: TRBJ1-1; clone_size: -; cdr3_nt: TGTGCCAGCAGCGTAGAAGGTGGGAGTGAAGCTTTCTTT; cdr3_aa: CASSVEGGSEAFF
d_call: -; cdr3_length: 15; v_call: TRBV21-1; j_call: TRBJ2-7; clone_size: -; cdr3_nt: TGTGCCAGCAGCAAAGCCGCGGGCAGCTCCTACGAGCAGTACTTC; cdr3_aa: CASSKAAGSSYEQYF
d_call: -; cdr3_length: 16; v_call: TRBV5-6; j_call: TRBJ2-3; clone_size: -; cdr3_nt: TGTGCCAGCAGCCCCCAGGGTGGGGGGCTGGAAGATACGCAGTATTTT; cdr3_aa: CASSPQGGGLEDTQYF
d_call: -; cdr3_length: 15; v_call: TRBV5-5; j_call: TRBJ1-3; clone_size: -; cdr3_nt: TGTGCCAGCAGCTTGGTAGGGGGAAGTGGAAACACCATATATTTT; cdr3_aa: CASSLVGGSGNTIYF
d_call: -; cdr3_length: 15; v_call: TRBV6-4; j_call: TRBJ2-3; clone_size: -; cdr3_nt: TGTGCCAGCAGTGCAGGAGGGGGCCACACAGATACGCAGTATTTT; cdr3_aa: CASSAGGGHTDTQYF
d_call: -; cdr3_length: 14; v_call: TRBV28; j_call: TRBJ1-1; clone_size: -; cdr3_nt: TGTGCCAGCACCATTGGGCAGGGGTGGACTGAAGCTTTCTTT; cdr3_aa: CASTIGQGWTEAFF
d_call: -; cdr3_length: 12; v_call: TRBV19; j_call: TRBJ2-7; clone_size: -; cdr3_nt: TGTGCCAGTAGTAACTGGCTAGGCGAGCAGTACTTC; cdr3_aa: CASSNWLGEQYF
d_call: TRBD2; cdr3_length: 15; v_call: TRBV4-2; j_call: TRBJ2-5; clone_size: -; cdr3_nt: TGTGCCAGCAGCCCGGGACTAGCGGACCAAGAGACCCAGTACTTC; cdr3_aa: CASSPGLADQETQYF
d_call: -; cdr3_length: 17; v_call: TRBV30; j_call: TRBJ1-4; clone_size: -; cdr3_nt: TGTGCCTGGAGTGGAATACCAGAAGAGGCAACTAATGAAAAACTGTTTTTT; cdr3_aa: CAWSGIPEEATNEKLFF